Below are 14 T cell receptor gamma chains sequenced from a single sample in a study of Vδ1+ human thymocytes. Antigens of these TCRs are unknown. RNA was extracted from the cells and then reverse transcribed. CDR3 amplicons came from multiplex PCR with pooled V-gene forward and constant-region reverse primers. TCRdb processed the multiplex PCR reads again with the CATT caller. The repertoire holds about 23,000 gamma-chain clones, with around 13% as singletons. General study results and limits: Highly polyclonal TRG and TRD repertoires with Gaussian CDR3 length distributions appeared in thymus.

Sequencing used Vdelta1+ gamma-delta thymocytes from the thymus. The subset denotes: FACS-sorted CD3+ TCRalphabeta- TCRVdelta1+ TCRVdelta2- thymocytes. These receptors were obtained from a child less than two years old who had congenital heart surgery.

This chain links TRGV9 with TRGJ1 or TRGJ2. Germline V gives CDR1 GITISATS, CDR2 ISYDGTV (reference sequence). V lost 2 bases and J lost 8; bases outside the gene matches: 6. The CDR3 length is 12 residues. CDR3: CALWEGRNKKLF. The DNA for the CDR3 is TGTGCCTTGTGGGAGGGCCGGAATAAGAAACTCTTT.

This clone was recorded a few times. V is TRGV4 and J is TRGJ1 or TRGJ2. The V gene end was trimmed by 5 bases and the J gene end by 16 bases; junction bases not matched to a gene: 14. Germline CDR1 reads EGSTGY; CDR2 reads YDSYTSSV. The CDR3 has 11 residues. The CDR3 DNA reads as TGTGCCACCTGGGTTCTTACTTACTCGCTCTTT. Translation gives CATWVLTYSLF.

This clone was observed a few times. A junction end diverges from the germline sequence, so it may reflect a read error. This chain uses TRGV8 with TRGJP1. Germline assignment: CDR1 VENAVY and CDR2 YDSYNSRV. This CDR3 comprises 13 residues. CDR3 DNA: TGTGCCACCTGGGATTCCACTGGTCGGTTCAAGATATTT. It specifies CATWDSTGRFKIF.

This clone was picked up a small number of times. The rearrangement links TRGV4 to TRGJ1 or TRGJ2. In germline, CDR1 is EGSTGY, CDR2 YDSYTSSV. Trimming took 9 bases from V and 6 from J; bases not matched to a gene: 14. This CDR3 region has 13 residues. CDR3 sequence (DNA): TGTGCCACCCTGTCTGTCCCTTTTTATAAGAAACTCTTT. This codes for CATLSVPFYKKLF.

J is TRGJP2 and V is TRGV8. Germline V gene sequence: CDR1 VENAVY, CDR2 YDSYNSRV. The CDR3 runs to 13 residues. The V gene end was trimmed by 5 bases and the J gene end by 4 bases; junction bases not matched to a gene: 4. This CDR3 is CATWVTSDWIKTF. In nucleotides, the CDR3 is TGTGCCACCTGGGTGACTAGTGATTGGATCAAGACGTTT.

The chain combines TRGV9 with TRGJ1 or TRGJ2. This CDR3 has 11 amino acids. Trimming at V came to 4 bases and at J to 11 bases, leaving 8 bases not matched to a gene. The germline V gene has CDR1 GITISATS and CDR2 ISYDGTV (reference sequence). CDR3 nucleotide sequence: TGTGCCTTGTGGGAATGTCGTGAGAAACTCTTT. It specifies CALWECREKLF.

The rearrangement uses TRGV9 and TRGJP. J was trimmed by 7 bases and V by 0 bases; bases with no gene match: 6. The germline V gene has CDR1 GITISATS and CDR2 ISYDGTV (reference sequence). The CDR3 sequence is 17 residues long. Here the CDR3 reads CALWEVGKELGKKIKVF. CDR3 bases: TGTGCCTTGTGGGAGGTGGGGAAGGAGTTGGGCAAAAAAATCAAGGTATTT.

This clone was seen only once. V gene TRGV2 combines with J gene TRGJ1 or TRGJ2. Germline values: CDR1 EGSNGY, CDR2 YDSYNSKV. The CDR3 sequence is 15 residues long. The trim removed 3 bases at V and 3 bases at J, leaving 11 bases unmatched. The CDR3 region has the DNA TGTGCCACCTGGGACACTACCTCGCTTTATTATAAGAAACTCTTT. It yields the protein CATWDTTSLYYKKLF.

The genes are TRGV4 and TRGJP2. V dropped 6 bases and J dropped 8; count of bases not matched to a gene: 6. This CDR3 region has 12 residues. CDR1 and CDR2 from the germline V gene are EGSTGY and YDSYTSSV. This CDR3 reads CATWHWDWIKTF. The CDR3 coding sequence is TGTGCCACCTGGCACTGGGATTGGATCAAGACGTTT.

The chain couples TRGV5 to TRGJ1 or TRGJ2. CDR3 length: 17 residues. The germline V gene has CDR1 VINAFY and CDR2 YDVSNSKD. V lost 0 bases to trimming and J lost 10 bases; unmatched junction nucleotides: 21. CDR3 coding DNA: TGTGCCACCTGGGACAGGCTTGGGCATCTGTTTTTGGCCAAGAAACTCTTT. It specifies CATWDRLGHLFLAKKLF.

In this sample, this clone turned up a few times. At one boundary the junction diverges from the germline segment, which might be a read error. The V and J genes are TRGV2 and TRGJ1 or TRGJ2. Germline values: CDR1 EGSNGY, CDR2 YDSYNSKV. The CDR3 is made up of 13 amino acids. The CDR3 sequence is CATWDGLVYKRLF. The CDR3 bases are TGTGCCACCTGGGACGGGCTAGTTTATAAGAGACTCTTT.

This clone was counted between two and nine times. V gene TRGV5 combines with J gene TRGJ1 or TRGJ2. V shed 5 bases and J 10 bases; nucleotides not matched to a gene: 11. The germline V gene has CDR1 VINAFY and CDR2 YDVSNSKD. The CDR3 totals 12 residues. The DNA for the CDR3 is TGTGCCACCTGGGTCCTTTCCGGGAAGAAACTCTTT. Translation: CATWVLSGKKLF.

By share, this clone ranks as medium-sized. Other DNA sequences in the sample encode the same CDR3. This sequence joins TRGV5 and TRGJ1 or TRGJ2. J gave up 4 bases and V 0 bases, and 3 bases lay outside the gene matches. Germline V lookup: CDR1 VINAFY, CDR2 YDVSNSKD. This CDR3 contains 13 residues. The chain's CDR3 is CATWDRRYYKKLF. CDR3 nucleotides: TGTGCCACCTGGGACAGGCGGTATTATAAGAAACTCTTT.

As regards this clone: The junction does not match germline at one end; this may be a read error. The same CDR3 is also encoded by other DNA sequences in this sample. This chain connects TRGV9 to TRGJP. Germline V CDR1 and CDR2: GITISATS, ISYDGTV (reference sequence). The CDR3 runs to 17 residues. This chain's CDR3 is CALWEVKGELGKKIKVF. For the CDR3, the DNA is TGTGCCTTGTGGGAGGTTAAGGGGGAGTTGGGCAAAAAAATAAAGGTATTT.